Listed below are T cell receptor beta chains from one sample, sequenced in a study of T cell repertoires in cytomegalovirus infection. TCRdb reprocessed the reads with MiXCR, giving one entry per CDR3 protein. The table includes 290,000 or so distinct CDR3 sequences, roughly 25% detected once. The sample was PBMCs. These receptors originate from a human donor in good health (CMV status not recorded). Some clones in this sample may be carry-over from other donors' samples. Each CDR3 is given with its conserved first and last residue. A D gene is named only where the DNA matches it firmly. Size is omitted from some rows. Given values are once, few, many or a class for expanded clones.

d_call,clone_size,v_call,j_call,cdr3_length,cdr3_nt,cdr3_aa
.,.,TRBV18,TRBJ1-5,13,TGTGCCAGCTCACCACCGAAGGGTCAGCCCCAGCATTTT,CASSPPKGQPQHF
.,.,TRBV11-3,TRBJ2-1,15,TGTGCCAGCAGCTTAGGAGGTAGCTTTGGCAATGAGCAGTTCTTC,CASSLGGSFGNEQFF
.,few,TRBV7-8,TRBJ2-7,11,TGTGCCAGCAGCCACATCCACGAGCAGTACTTC,CASSHIHEQYF
.,.,TRBV7-9,TRBJ1-1,18,TGTGCCAGCAGCTTAGACCCTTCATTGGGTAGGGGGAACACTGAAGCTTTCTTT,CASSLDPSLGRGNTEAFF
TRBD1,few,TRBV19,TRBJ2-6,15,TGTGCCAGTAACGACAGGGGGCGTGGGGCCAACGTCCTGACTTTC,CASNDRGRGANVLTF
.,.,TRBV30,TRBJ2-1,12,TGTGCCTGGAGTTCCTGGGAGCGAGAGCAGTTCTTC,CAWSSWEREQFF
TRBD1,few,TRBV20-1,TRBJ1-2,15,TGCAGTGCTAGGATCCCCGACAGGGGGCGAGGTGGCTACACCTTC,CSARIPDRGRGGYTF
TRBD1,few,TRBV15,TRBJ2-5,13,TGTGCCACCAGCACCGGGACAGGAGAGACCCAGTACTTC,CATSTGTGETQYF
.,.,TRBV24-1,TRBJ2-5,15,TGTGCCACCAGTGATTGGGACTCAGGACGAGAGACCCAGTACTTC,CATSDWDSGRETQYF
.,.,TRBV6-1,TRBJ2-7,13,TGTGCCAGCAAAAAGGGACCGCTCTACGAGCAGTACTTC,CASKKGPLYEQYF
.,.,TRBV15,TRBJ2-3,14,TGTGCCACCAGCAGAGGACAGGACACAGATACGCAGTATTTT,CATSRGQDTDTQYF
.,few,TRBV28,TRBJ1-6,13,TGTGCCAGCAGTTCGGGGGTCGGATCACCCCTCCACTTT,CASSSGVGSPLHF
.,.,TRBV6-5,TRBJ1-1,13,TGTGCCAGCACATTCACATCGGGAGGGGTGGCTTTCTTT,CASTFTSGGVAFF
TRBD2,many,TRBV7-9,TRBJ2-1,15,TGTGCCAGCAGCTCATGGACTAGCGAGACGAATGAGCAGTTCTTC,CASSSWTSETNEQFF
TRBD1,few,TRBV11-2,TRBJ1-5,15,TGTGCCAGCAGCTTAGGGGACAGACCCAATCAGCCCCAGCATTTT,CASSLGDRPNQPQHF
.,many,TRBV7-8,TRBJ2-2,16,TGTGCCAGCAGCACTCGACTAGTGATAAACACCGGGGAGCTGTTTTTT,CASSTRLVINTGELFF
.,few,TRBV5-5,TRBJ2-1,12,TGTGCCAGCAGCATGGCCAGCGGCGAGCAGTTCTTC,CASSMASGEQFF
TRBD1,.,TRBV20-1,TRBJ1-2,13,TGCAGTGCTGAACCGGGACAGGGGTATGGCTACACCTTC,CSAEPGQGYGYTF
.,.,TRBV29-1,TRBJ2-6,15,TGCAGCGTTGCCTCACTGGCCTCTGGGGCCAACGTCCTGACTTTC,CSVASLASGANVLTF
.,.,TRBV4-3,TRBJ1-4,15,TGCGCCAGCAGCCAAGATGGGCTCAGGAATGAAAAACTGTTTTTT,CASSQDGLRNEKLFF
TRBD2,.,TRBV2,TRBJ2-3,14,TGTGCCAGCAGGAGACTAGCGAGGGCGGATACGCAGTATTTT,CASRRLARADTQYF
.,.,TRBV29-1,TRBJ1-3,14,TGCAGCGTTGGGCCAGGGGTCTCTGGAAACACCATATATTTT,CSVGPGVSGNTIYF
.,.,TRBV7-9,TRBJ1-2,13,TGTGCCAGCAGCGTGGACGGGAACTATGGCTACACCTTC,CASSVDGNYGYTF
.,.,TRBV20-1,TRBJ2-7,13,TGCAGTGCTAGTCTTCGGGCCGCTTACGAGCAGTACTTC,CSASLRAAYEQYF
.,.,TRBV3-1,TRBJ2-3,16,TGTGCCAGCAGCGTCGGACTGGACTTTATCACAGATACGCAGTATTTT,CASSVGLDFITDTQYF
TRBD1,many,TRBV7-2,TRBJ2-7,14,TGTGCCAGCAGCCCCCGGACAGGGGGCACGGAGCAGTACTTC,CASSPRTGGTEQYF
.,.,TRBV14,TRBJ2-7,15,TGTGCCAGCAGCCAAAGGCCCCCGGGACCCTACGAGCAGTACTTC,CASSQRPPGPYEQYF
.,few,TRBV28,TRBJ1-2,13,TGTGCCAGTACCGGCGGGGTTAAGTATGGCTACACCTTC,CASTGGVKYGYTF
.,many,TRBV7-2,TRBJ1-1,13,TGTGCCAGCAGCCCCGGACAGTACACTGAAGCTTTCTTT,CASSPGQYTEAFF
TRBD2,.,TRBV10-3,TRBJ2-1,15,TGTGCCATCAGTGAGTCCAGCGGGAGGGCCGATGAGCAGTTCTTC,CAISESSGRADEQFF
.,.,TRBV11-2,TRBJ2-3,18,TGTGCCAGCAGCTCCCGCTCGTCCCAGGGCTGGGGCACAGATACGCAGTATTTT,CASSSRSSQGWGTDTQYF
.,few,TRBV7-2,TRBJ2-5,17,TGTGCCAGCAACCCAACTCCGGGACTGCCAATCCAAGAGACCCAGTACTTC,CASNPTPGLPIQETQYF
TRBD2,.,TRBV30,TRBJ2-7,15,TGTGCCTGGATGACTAGCGGGTACAGCTCCTACGAGCAGTACTTC,CAWMTSGYSSYEQYF
.,.,TRBV2,TRBJ2-3,15,TGTGCCAGCAGTGAAGAGGTCACACCCACAGATACGCAGTATTTT,CASSEEVTPTDTQYF
.,.,TRBV6-1,TRBJ2-3,15,TGTGCCAGCAGTGAAATCTTAGGGATCACAGATACGCAGTATTTT,CASSEILGITDTQYF
TRBD2,.,TRBV11-2,TRBJ2-5,16,TGTGCCAGCAGCTTAACAAGCGGCACGCCGGGGGGGACCCAGTACTTC,CASSLTSGTPGGTQYF
TRBD2,medium-sized,TRBV7-2,TRBJ2-5,17,TGTGCCAGCAGCTCACTTCCAGGACTAGCGGGAGTCGAGACCCAGTACTTC,CASSSLPGLAGVETQYF
.,many,TRBV6-2/TRBV6-3,TRBJ1-1,14,TGTGCCAGCAGTCCGCACTGGCCCCAGGACGGAGCTTTCTTT,CASSPHWPQDGAFF
TRBD2,many,TRBV24-1,TRBJ2-1,18,TGTGCCACCAGTACCGGGGGCGTAGCGGGGGCCGAAGGCAATGAGCAGTTCTTC,CATSTGGVAGAEGNEQFF
.,few,TRBV19,TRBJ2-7,12,TGTGCCAGTAGCAACAGGTTCAACGAGCAGTACTTC,CASSNRFNEQYF
.,few,TRBV28,TRBJ2-1,13,TGTGCCAGCAGTTTCGACCGGGACATTGAGCAGTTCTTC,CASSFDRDIEQFF